The clone carrying this T cell receptor (beta chain) has only one observation. The sample comes from a study of control samples from healthy donors and cancer patients. Some clones are missing from TCRdb's copy, which holds only in-frame ones; the method was immunoSEQ multiplex PCR. The sample yields roughly 180,000 clones, 91% seen once. This TCR derives from a woman between 40 and 50 years old in good health. Source material: blood.

In nucleotides, the CDR3 is TGTGCCAGCAGTGAGGGGCACCAAGAGACCCAGTACTTC. This codes for CASSEGHQETQYF. V and J are TRBV12-3 or TRBV12-4 and TRBJ2-5, with D tentatively TRBD1 or TRBD2 (5 bases each). The CDR3 covers 13 residues. V lost 5 bases to trimming and J lost 0 bases, with 7 bases between them.